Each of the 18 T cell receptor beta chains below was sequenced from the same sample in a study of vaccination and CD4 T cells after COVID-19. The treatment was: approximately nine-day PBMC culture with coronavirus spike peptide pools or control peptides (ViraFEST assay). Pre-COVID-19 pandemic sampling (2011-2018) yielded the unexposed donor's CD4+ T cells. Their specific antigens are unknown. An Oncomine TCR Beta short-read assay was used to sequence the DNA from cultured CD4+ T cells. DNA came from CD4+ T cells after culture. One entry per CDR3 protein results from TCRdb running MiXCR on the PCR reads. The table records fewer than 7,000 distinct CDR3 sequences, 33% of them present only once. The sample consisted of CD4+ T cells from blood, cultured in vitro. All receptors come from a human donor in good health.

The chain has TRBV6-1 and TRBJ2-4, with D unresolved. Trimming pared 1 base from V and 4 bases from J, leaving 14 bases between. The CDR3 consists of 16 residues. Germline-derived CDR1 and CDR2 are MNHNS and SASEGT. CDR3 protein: CASSEGRGVGKNIQYF. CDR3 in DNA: TGTGCCAGCAGTGAAGGGCGTGGGGTAGGGAAAAACATTCAGTACTTC.

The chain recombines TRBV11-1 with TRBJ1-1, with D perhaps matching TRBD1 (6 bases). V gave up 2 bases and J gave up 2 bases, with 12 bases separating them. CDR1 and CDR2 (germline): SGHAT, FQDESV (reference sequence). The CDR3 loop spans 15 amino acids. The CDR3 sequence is CASSLMPGANTEAFF. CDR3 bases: TGTGCCAGCAGCTTAATGCCAGGGGCCAACACTGAAGCTTTCTTT.

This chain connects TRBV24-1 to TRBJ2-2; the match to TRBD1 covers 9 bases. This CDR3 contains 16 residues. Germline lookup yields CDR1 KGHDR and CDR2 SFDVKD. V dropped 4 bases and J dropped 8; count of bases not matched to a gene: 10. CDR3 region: CATSDPGQGFSGELFF. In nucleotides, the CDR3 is TGTGCCACCAGTGACCCGGGACAGGGTTTTTCGGGGGAGCTGTTTTTT.

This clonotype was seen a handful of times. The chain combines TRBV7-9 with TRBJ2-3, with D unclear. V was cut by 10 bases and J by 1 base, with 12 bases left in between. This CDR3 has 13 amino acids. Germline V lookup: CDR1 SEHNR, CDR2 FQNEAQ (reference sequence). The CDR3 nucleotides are TGTGCCACCGATTCCCACCGCACAGATACGCAGTATTTT. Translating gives CATDSHRTDTQYF. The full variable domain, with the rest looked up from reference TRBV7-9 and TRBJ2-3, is DTGVSQNPRHKITKRGQNVTFRCDPISEHNRLYWYRQTLGQGPEFLTYFQNEAQLEKSRLLSDRFSAERPKGSFSTLEIQRTEQGDSAMYLCATDSHRTDTQYFGPGTRLTVL.

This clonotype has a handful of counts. CDR3 nucleotide sequence: TGTGCCAGCAGCAAATTAGCGGCCCCCTACGAGCAGTACTTC. This codes for CASSKLAAPYEQYF. The gene calls are TRBV14 and TRBJ2-7; tentative D call: TRBD2 (6 bases). Trimming cost V 5 bases and J 2 bases, with 13 bases left between them. Germline-derived CDR1 and CDR2 are SGHDN and FVKESK. This CDR3 contains 14 residues.

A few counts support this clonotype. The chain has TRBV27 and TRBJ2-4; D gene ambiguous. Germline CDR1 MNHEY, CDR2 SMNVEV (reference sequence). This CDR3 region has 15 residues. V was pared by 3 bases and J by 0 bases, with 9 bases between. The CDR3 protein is CASSLSRLAKNIQYF. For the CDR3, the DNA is TGTGCCAGCAGTTTGTCGCGTCTAGCCAAAAACATTCAGTACTTC.

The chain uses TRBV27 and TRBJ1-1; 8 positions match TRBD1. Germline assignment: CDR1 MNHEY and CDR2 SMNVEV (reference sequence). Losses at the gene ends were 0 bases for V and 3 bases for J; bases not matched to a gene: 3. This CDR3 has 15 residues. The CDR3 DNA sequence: TGTGCCAGCAGTTTATCCCAGGGGGCTTACACTGAAGCTTTCTTT. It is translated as CASSLSQGAYTEAFF.

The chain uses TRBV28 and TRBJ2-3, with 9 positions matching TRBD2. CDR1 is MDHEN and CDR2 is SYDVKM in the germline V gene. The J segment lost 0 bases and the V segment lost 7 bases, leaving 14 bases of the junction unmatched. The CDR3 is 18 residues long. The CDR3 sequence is CASIGISGGRGSTDTQYF. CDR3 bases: TGTGCCAGCATCGGAATCTCCGGCGGGAGGGGAAGCACAGATACGCAGTATTTT.

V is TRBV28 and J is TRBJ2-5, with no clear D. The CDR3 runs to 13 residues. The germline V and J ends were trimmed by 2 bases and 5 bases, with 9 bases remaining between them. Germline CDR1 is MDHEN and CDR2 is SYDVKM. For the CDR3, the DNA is TGTGCCAGCAGTTTACTGGCCGGGGAGACCCAGTACTTC. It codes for CASSLLAGETQYF.

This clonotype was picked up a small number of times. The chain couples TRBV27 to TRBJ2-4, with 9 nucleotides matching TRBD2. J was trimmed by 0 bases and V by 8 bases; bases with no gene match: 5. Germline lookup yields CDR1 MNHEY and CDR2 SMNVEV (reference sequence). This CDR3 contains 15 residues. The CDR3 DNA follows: TGTGCCAGCGCGGCGGGGGGGGTAGCCAAAAACATTCAGTACTTC. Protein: CASAAGGVAKNIQYF.

The CDR3, as DNA: TGTGCCAGCACCTCACAAGAAGGGGCCCGGGGGCCAATCTACAATGAGCAGTTCTTC. Translated: CASTSQEGARGPIYNEQFF. The chain joins TRBV6-2 or TRBV6-3 to TRBJ2-1; D could derive from TRBD1 or TRBD2 (6 bases each). Germline V lookup: CDR1 MNHEY, CDR2 SVGEGT. V lost 7 bases to trimming and J lost 3 bases, with 28 bases between them. CDR3 size: 19 residues.

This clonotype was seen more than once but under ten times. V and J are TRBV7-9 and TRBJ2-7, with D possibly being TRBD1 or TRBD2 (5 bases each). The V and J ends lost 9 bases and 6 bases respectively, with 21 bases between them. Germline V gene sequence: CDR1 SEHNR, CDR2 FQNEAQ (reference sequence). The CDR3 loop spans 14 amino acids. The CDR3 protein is CASTGLRTWPEQYF. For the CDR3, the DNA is TGTGCCAGTACCGGACTCCGGACATGGCCCGAGCAGTACTTC.

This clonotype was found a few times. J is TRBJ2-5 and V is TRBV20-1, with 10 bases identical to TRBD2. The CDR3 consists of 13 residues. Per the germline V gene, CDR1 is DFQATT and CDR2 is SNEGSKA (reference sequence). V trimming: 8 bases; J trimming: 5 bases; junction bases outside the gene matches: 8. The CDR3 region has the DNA TGCAGTTCTAAGCGGGAGGGCCGGGAGACCCAGTACTTC. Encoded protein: CSSKREGRETQYF.

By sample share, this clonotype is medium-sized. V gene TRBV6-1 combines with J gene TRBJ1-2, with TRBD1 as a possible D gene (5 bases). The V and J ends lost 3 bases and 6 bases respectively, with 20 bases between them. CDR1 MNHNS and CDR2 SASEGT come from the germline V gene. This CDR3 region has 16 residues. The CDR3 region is CASSERGRRVKDGYTF. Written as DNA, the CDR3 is TGTGCCAGCAGTGAGCGCGGGCGCAGGGTGAAAGATGGCTACACCTTC.

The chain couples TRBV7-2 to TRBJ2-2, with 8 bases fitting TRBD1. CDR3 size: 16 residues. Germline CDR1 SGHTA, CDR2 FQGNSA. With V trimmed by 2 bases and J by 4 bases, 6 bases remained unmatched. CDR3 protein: CASSLMGQVSTGELFF. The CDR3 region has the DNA TGTGCCAGCAGCTTAATGGGACAGGTTTCCACCGGGGAGCTGTTTTTT.

CDR3: CASRGLSLAYNEQFF. The CDR3 nucleotides are TGTGCCAGCAGGGGCCTTAGTTTGGCTTACAATGAGCAGTTCTTC. This chain connects TRBV12-3 or TRBV12-4 to TRBJ2-1; D is ambiguous. The ends were cut back, 6 bases at V and 4 bases at J, with 16 bases in the middle. The CDR3 extends over 15 amino acids.

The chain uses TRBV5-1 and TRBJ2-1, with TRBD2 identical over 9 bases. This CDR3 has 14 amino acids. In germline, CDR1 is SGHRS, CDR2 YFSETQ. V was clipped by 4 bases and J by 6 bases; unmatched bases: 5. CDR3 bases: TGCGCCAGCAGCCTAGCGGGAAGACTCAATGAGCAGTTCTTC. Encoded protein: CASSLAGRLNEQFF.

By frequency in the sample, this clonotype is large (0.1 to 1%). The CDR3 sequence is CASSLIHGGTEAFF. The CDR3 DNA is TGTGCCAGCAGCTTAATTCATGGGGGGACTGAAGCTTTCTTT. The chain has TRBV7-3 and TRBJ1-1, with D tentatively TRBD1 (5 bases). V was pared by 1 base and J by 5 bases, with 11 bases between. The CDR3 is 14 residues long. Germline loops: CDR1 SGHTA, CDR2 FQGTGA.